This T cell receptor beta chain derives from a study of shared clonotypes between healthy human individuals (dated by TCRdb to 2020 to 2021). For the study in its entirety: A couple of women and a few men aged 18 to 49 years were included in the cohort. Per donor, three plates each were used for CD4 naive and CD4 memory, two for CD8 naive, and one for CD8 memory. Blood TCR repertoires of about 5 healthy adults were deeply sequenced to estimate repertoire size and the extent of clonotype sharing between individuals. To increase sequencing depth and limit assay-specific biases, different laboratories used diverse techniques to prepare libraries and sequence TCR repertoires. Leukapheresis yielded between about 0.85 and 9 billion PBMCs per donor. General findings and caveats noted by the study authors: Because the study included a small number of donors, the genetic and exposure-history diversity represented was limited. Based on pairwise subsampling, the degree of clonotype sharing among donors was expected to be affected by sequencing depth. Only blood was sampled, and tissue TCR repertoires likely differ from those in blood. Even with the large sequencing depth, rarefaction of the sorted-subset datasets indicated that sequencing was incomplete. Sharing across several donors was observed for roughly 5.4% of naive CD4, over 3% of naive CD8, over 2% of memory CD4, and around 0.4% of memory CD8 clonotypes. Larger estimated clonotype richness was generally found for naive subsets than for memory subsets. Compared with non-shared clonotypes, the clonotypes found in all four sorted-subset donors had higher generation probabilities.

As concerns this clone: Its antigen is still unknown. It has no much larger one-base neighbor in the sample; base qualities were not kept.

Donors were healthy HIV-negative adults with no recently reported acute infections or vaccinations. Every donor was a Caucasian adult living in Nashville, Tennessee, USA. Magnetic negative selection was used to enrich CD4+ T cells, after which naive cells were positively selected on CD45RA and the negative fraction became the memory subset. After blood collection by leukapheresis, PBMCs were isolated using Ficoll-Histopaque density gradient centrifugation and then cryopreserved in the vapor phase of liquid nitrogen. Analytical flow cytometry was used to check the purity and quantity of each magnetically sorted T cell population. Each sorted fraction had its genomic DNA isolated and then quantified by UV absorbance on a Nanodrop 2000c. Using the deep immunoSEQ assay, multiplex PCR amplified TCR CDR3 regions from genomic DNA. Extracted genomic DNA from each cell subset was spread evenly across all wells of several immunoSEQ 96-well plates, with each plate serving as a replicate. For sorted subsets, around 200 ng genomic DNA, equal to 25,000 to 35,000 T cell genomes, was loaded into each replicate PCR. Purified libraries were quantified with a Qubit 3.0 fluorometer, sized on a Bioanalyzer 2100, and re-quantified with the KAPA Library Quantification kit. A separate single-read 150-cycle Illumina NextSeq 550 flow cell was used to sequence each immunoSEQ 96-well plate. The original methods were these. Because the immunoSEQ output included only junctional sequences and no quality scores, the filtering could not be the same as the filtering used for full-length reads. Sequences were annotated with PyIR, a Python wrapper for IgBLAST v1.9, and V/J genes and CDR3 were assigned using IMGT germline references. Reads with weak V/J assignments (E-value above 1e-6), missing CDR3, stop codons, out-of-frame junctions, or ambiguous translated residues were removed. V3J clonotypes were defined as sequences sharing the same inferred V gene, J gene, and CDR3 amino acid sequence. Percentage overlap between repertoires was calculated by dividing the number of shared unique clonotypes by the size of the smaller repertoire. RTK rarefaction, the Chao1 estimator, and Recon v2.1 estimates of unobserved clonotypes were used to assess repertoire richness. For all TCRbeta clonotypes obtained by the gDNA method from a few donors, generation probabilities were computed with OLGA. This is the immuneACCESS table as TCRdb keeps it, with only in-frame sequences that have V and J called. A part of the clones is gone; compared with another copy, unresolved V genes explain less than half, and the rest is unexplained. D and trimming were read from the DNA, whereas the V and J calls and clone size are those reported in that table. The sample table records about 1 million clones; approximately 76% of these occur just once. About 1.4% of the sample lies in the top ten.

Trimming removed 0 bases from V and 1 base from J, leaving 10 bases between the germline ends. As encoded in the germline V gene, CDR1 is SGHRS while CDR2 is YFSETQ. CDR3 length: 15 amino acids, cysteine to phenylalanine. Only the CDR3 part of the read is kept: 45 bases, read in frame from the first base. This clonotype was sampled from a man between 18 and 29 years old in good health. In this chain, TRBV5-1 is recombined with TRBJ1-1; there is no confident call for the D gene. The sample taken for sequencing was memory CD4+ T cells sorted from blood. This specimen's cell subset or site label, interpreted: CD45RA-negative fraction. The nucleotide sequence reads TGCGCCAGCAGCTTGGCTTCCAGAGGGAACACTGAAGCTTTCTTT. Its translation reads: CASSLASRGNTEAFF.